A selection of T cell receptor beta chains follows, all from one sample in a study of T cell repertoires in cytomegalovirus infection. MiXCR, run by TCRdb on the reads, gives a single entry per CDR3 protein. The sample yields around 280,000 distinct CDR3 sequences, roughly a tenth seen once. Material: PBMCs. These receptors all come from a human donor in good health (CMV status not recorded). Some clones in this sample may be carry-over from other donors' samples. Each CDR3 is given with its conserved first and last residue. Fields, in order: clone size, J gene, D gene, V gene, CDR3 DNA, CDR3 protein. A D gene is named only where the DNA matches it firmly. For some rows the clone size is stated as once, few or many, or as a class when expanded; others skip it.

clone size: few; J gene: TRBJ2-5; D gene: .; V gene: TRBV29-1; CDR3 DNA: TGCAGCGTTGCCAGTCCGGAGGAGACCCAGTACTTC; CDR3 protein: CSVASPEETQYF
clone size: few; J gene: TRBJ2-1; D gene: TRBD2; V gene: TRBV6-6; CDR3 DNA: TGTGCCAGCAGAGACATTTATAGCGGGGGGCAAAATTACAATGAGCAGTTCTTC; CDR3 protein: CASRDIYSGGQNYNEQFF
clone size: many; J gene: TRBJ2-7; D gene: .; V gene: TRBV7-9; CDR3 DNA: TGTGCCAGCAGCCGACCTACCTACGAGCAGTACTTC; CDR3 protein: CASSRPTYEQYF
clone size: .; J gene: TRBJ1-2; D gene: .; V gene: TRBV20-1; CDR3 DNA: TGCAGTCCACGGGGGGGGGCCTATGGCTACACCTTC; CDR3 protein: CSPRGGAYGYTF
clone size: many; J gene: TRBJ2-2; D gene: .; V gene: TRBV2; CDR3 DNA: TGTGCCAGCACTGGGGGCTATCAAACTACCGGAGCCGGGGAGCTGTTTTTT; CDR3 protein: CASTGGYQTTGAGELFF
clone size: .; J gene: TRBJ1-1; D gene: .; V gene: TRBV27; CDR3 DNA: TGTGCCAGCAGGCGAGAGAACACTGAAGCTTTCTTT; CDR3 protein: CASRRENTEAFF
clone size: many; J gene: TRBJ1-3; D gene: TRBD1; V gene: TRBV6-4; CDR3 DNA: TGTGCCAGCAGTGTCGACAGGGCACCTGGAAACACCATATATTTT; CDR3 protein: CASSVDRAPGNTIYF
clone size: .; J gene: TRBJ2-5; D gene: .; V gene: TRBV29-1; CDR3 DNA: TGCAGCGTTAGTAAGGGGGGCGCCTGGCAAGAGGCCCAGTACTTC; CDR3 protein: CSVSKGGAWQEAQYF
clone size: many; J gene: TRBJ2-1; D gene: .; V gene: TRBV7-2; CDR3 DNA: TGTGCCAGCAGCCCGAGCGGTGAGCAGTTCTTC; CDR3 protein: CASSPSGEQFF
clone size: many; J gene: TRBJ1-2; D gene: TRBD1; V gene: TRBV7-9; CDR3 DNA: TGTGCCAGCAGCTTAAGCCAGGGGGATGGCTACACCTTC; CDR3 protein: CASSLSQGDGYTF
clone size: many; J gene: TRBJ2-1; D gene: .; V gene: TRBV28; CDR3 DNA: TGTGCCAGCAGCCCTTCTCGGAGGAATGAGCAGTTCTTC; CDR3 protein: CASSPSRRNEQFF
clone size: many; J gene: TRBJ1-1; D gene: TRBD1; V gene: TRBV20-1; CDR3 DNA: TGCAGTGCCCCCCCCGCGACAGGGGGCCACACTGAAGCTTTCTTT; CDR3 protein: CSAPPATGGHTEAFF
clone size: many; J gene: TRBJ1-4; D gene: .; V gene: TRBV12-3/TRBV12-4; CDR3 DNA: TGTGCCAGCAGTGACCCCCAGACAGGAAATGAAAAACTGTTTTTT; CDR3 protein: CASSDPQTGNEKLFF
clone size: .; J gene: TRBJ2-1; D gene: .; V gene: TRBV2; CDR3 DNA: TGTGCCAGCAGTGAAGCTGGGGGTACCTACAATGAGCAGTTCTTC; CDR3 protein: CASSEAGGTYNEQFF
clone size: few; J gene: TRBJ1-4; D gene: TRBD1; V gene: TRBV20-1; CDR3 DNA: TGCAGTGCTATAGACAGGGGTGGGGCGACTAATGAAAAACTGTTTTTT; CDR3 protein: CSAIDRGGATNEKLFF
clone size: many; J gene: TRBJ1-1; D gene: .; V gene: TRBV7-2; CDR3 DNA: TGTGCCAGCAGCACCTCTGGACAGAGGAACACTGAAGCTTTCTTT; CDR3 protein: CASSTSGQRNTEAFF
clone size: few; J gene: TRBJ1-1; D gene: TRBD1; V gene: TRBV4-3; CDR3 DNA: TGCGCCAGCAGCCAGGCTACAGGGGGCGGACATGAAGCTTTCTTT; CDR3 protein: CASSQATGGGHEAFF
clone size: many; J gene: TRBJ2-5; D gene: .; V gene: TRBV29-1; CDR3 DNA: TGCAGCGTTGTAGGACCCATCCTCGAGACCCAGTACTTC; CDR3 protein: CSVVGPILETQYF
clone size: .; J gene: TRBJ1-2; D gene: .; V gene: TRBV28; CDR3 DNA: TGTGCCAGCAGTTTATTAGGGACGACTGGCTACACCTTC; CDR3 protein: CASSLLGTTGYTF
clone size: .; J gene: TRBJ1-5; D gene: TRBD1; V gene: TRBV2; CDR3 DNA: TGTGCCAGCAGTGACGAGACAGGGGGCCAGCCCCAGCATTTT; CDR3 protein: CASSDETGGQPQHF
clone size: few; J gene: TRBJ2-2; D gene: .; V gene: TRBV27; CDR3 DNA: TGTGCCAGCAGTTTCCCGACGGAGGAGAACACCGGGGAGCTGTTTTTT; CDR3 protein: CASSFPTEENTGELFF
clone size: few; J gene: TRBJ2-7; D gene: TRBD2; V gene: TRBV28; CDR3 DNA: TGTGCCAGCAGATCTCGGGGGGTATGGTACGAGCAGTACTTC; CDR3 protein: CASRSRGVWYEQYF
clone size: .; J gene: TRBJ2-1; D gene: .; V gene: TRBV7-9; CDR3 DNA: TGTGCCAGCAGCTTATCAGGGTTGGAGCAGTTCTTC; CDR3 protein: CASSLSGLEQFF
clone size: .; J gene: TRBJ1-4; D gene: .; V gene: TRBV5-6; CDR3 DNA: TGTGCCAGCAGGAGGGACGGTGAAAAACTGTTTTTT; CDR3 protein: CASRRDGEKLFF
clone size: .; J gene: TRBJ2-1; D gene: TRBD2; V gene: TRBV4-2; CDR3 DNA: TGTGCCAGCAGCCAAGCACTAGCGGGGGGGTTGCTCTACAATGAGCAGTTCTTC; CDR3 protein: CASSQALAGGLLYNEQFF
clone size: many; J gene: TRBJ1-2; D gene: .; V gene: TRBV28; CDR3 DNA: TGTGCCAGCAGTTTAGGGGGGCGCTCCTATGGCTACACCTTC; CDR3 protein: CASSLGGRSYGYTF
clone size: many; J gene: TRBJ2-5; D gene: TRBD2; V gene: TRBV9; CDR3 DNA: TGTGCCAGCAGCGTAGATGAGCGGGGGGTCGGGACCCAGTACTTC; CDR3 protein: CASSVDERGVGTQYF
clone size: many; J gene: TRBJ2-1; D gene: .; V gene: TRBV15; CDR3 DNA: TGTGCCACCAGCCGCGGATATGAGCAGTTCTTC; CDR3 protein: CATSRGYEQFF
clone size: many; J gene: TRBJ2-7; D gene: TRBD2; V gene: TRBV6-5; CDR3 DNA: TGTGCCAGCAGTTACGGGGAGGGAGCCACTTACGAGCAGTACTTC; CDR3 protein: CASSYGEGATYEQYF
clone size: few; J gene: TRBJ1-1; D gene: .; V gene: TRBV28; CDR3 DNA: TGTGCCAGCAGTTTAAAGGGAGGGAAAACTTTCTTT; CDR3 protein: CASSLKGGKTFF
clone size: .; J gene: TRBJ2-5; D gene: TRBD2; V gene: TRBV20-1; CDR3 DNA: TGCAGTGCTAGCCCGACTAGCGGGGGGGCCGTGGTCCAAGAGACCCAGTACTTC; CDR3 protein: CSASPTSGGAVVQETQYF
clone size: .; J gene: TRBJ2-1; D gene: .; V gene: TRBV20-1; CDR3 DNA: TGCAGTGCTTTCGCAGGGTCTGCCCAGTTCTTC; CDR3 protein: CSAFAGSAQFF
clone size: many; J gene: TRBJ2-4; D gene: .; V gene: TRBV6-1; CDR3 DNA: TGTGCCAGCAGTGAAGCGCGGCACCTGGGGGACATTCAGTACTTC; CDR3 protein: CASSEARHLGDIQYF
clone size: many; J gene: TRBJ1-5; D gene: TRBD1; V gene: TRBV12-3/TRBV12-4; CDR3 DNA: TGTGCCAGCACCCTCGGACAGGGGTCGCAGCCCCAGCATTTT; CDR3 protein: CASTLGQGSQPQHF
clone size: many; J gene: TRBJ2-5; D gene: .; V gene: TRBV29-1; CDR3 DNA: TGCAGCGTTGAGGAGGGAGGGGGATGGGGGGAGACCCAGTACTTC; CDR3 protein: CSVEEGGGWGETQYF
clone size: .; J gene: TRBJ1-5; D gene: .; V gene: TRBV20-1; CDR3 DNA: TGCAGTGCTAGTCGGGTCGGCAATCAGCCCCAGCATTTT; CDR3 protein: CSASRVGNQPQHF
clone size: many; J gene: TRBJ1-2; D gene: TRBD1; V gene: TRBV10-3; CDR3 DNA: TGTGCCATCGGCACAGGGGGAATAAGCTATGGCTACACCTTC; CDR3 protein: CAIGTGGISYGYTF
clone size: many; J gene: TRBJ2-5; D gene: TRBD1; V gene: TRBV28; CDR3 DNA: TGTGCCAGCAGTCAAAATCCGGGACAGCAAGAGACCCAGTACTTC; CDR3 protein: CASSQNPGQQETQYF
clone size: many; J gene: TRBJ2-1; D gene: TRBD1; V gene: TRBV20-1; CDR3 DNA: TGCAGTGCCCCAAGTCAGGGGGTCTCCTACAATGAGCAGTTCTTC; CDR3 protein: CSAPSQGVSYNEQFF
clone size: .; J gene: TRBJ2-1; D gene: TRBD2; V gene: TRBV6-2/TRBV6-3; CDR3 DNA: TGTGCCAGCAGTTACTCAACTAGCGGGGTCCGCTCCTACAATGAGCAGTTCTTC; CDR3 protein: CASSYSTSGVRSYNEQFF
clone size: few; J gene: TRBJ1-2; D gene: .; V gene: TRBV10-3; CDR3 DNA: TGTGCCATCAGTTTGGGGGGGGCGCCGGATGGCTACACCTTC; CDR3 protein: CAISLGGAPDGYTF
clone size: few; J gene: TRBJ1-5; D gene: .; V gene: TRBV4-1; CDR3 DNA: TGCGCCAGCAGCCAAGCAGGACAGATAGCTTACAATCAGCCCCAGCATTTT; CDR3 protein: CASSQAGQIAYNQPQHF
clone size: few; J gene: TRBJ2-5; D gene: .; V gene: TRBV14; CDR3 DNA: TGTGCCAGCAGCCAAGATCTCGAGACCCAGTACTTC; CDR3 protein: CASSQDLETQYF
clone size: many; J gene: TRBJ2-3; D gene: .; V gene: TRBV12-3/TRBV12-4; CDR3 DNA: TGTGCCAGCAGTTTACGAGGTAGCGAAGATACGCAGTATTTT; CDR3 protein: CASSLRGSEDTQYF
clone size: many; J gene: TRBJ1-1; D gene: .; V gene: TRBV28; CDR3 DNA: TGTGCCAGCAATTCCTACGAGGCAGGGTGGATTTTCTTT; CDR3 protein: CASNSYEAGWIFF
clone size: many; J gene: TRBJ2-5; D gene: TRBD2; V gene: TRBV6-1; CDR3 DNA: TGTGCCAGTACCACTAGCGGGGGGGCCGGCGGGACCCAGTACTTC; CDR3 protein: CASTTSGGAGGTQYF
clone size: many; J gene: TRBJ2-2; D gene: .; V gene: TRBV11-2; CDR3 DNA: TGTGCCAGCAGCCCAATAGCCGGGACCAACACCGGGGAGCTGTTTTTT; CDR3 protein: CASSPIAGTNTGELFF
clone size: few; J gene: TRBJ2-1; D gene: .; V gene: TRBV15; CDR3 DNA: TGTGCCACCAACGACGTCAAGGTTTTACCCGCCTACAATGAGCAGTTCTTC; CDR3 protein: CATNDVKVLPAYNEQFF
clone size: many; J gene: TRBJ2-7; D gene: .; V gene: TRBV6-6; CDR3 DNA: TGTGCCAGCAGTTCCAGGGGCGAGGGTTACGAGCAGTACTTC; CDR3 protein: CASSSRGEGYEQYF
clone size: many; J gene: TRBJ1-1; D gene: .; V gene: TRBV2; CDR3 DNA: TGTGCCAGCAGTGCCAGGCTTATCGGGTGGAACACTGAAGCTTTCTTT; CDR3 protein: CASSARLIGWNTEAFF
clone size: many; J gene: TRBJ2-1; D gene: .; V gene: TRBV7-2; CDR3 DNA: TGTGCCAGCAGCTTATTTGCAGGGTTGGAAAATGAGCAGTTCTTC; CDR3 protein: CASSLFAGLENEQFF
clone size: many; J gene: TRBJ2-5; D gene: TRBD1; V gene: TRBV4-1; CDR3 DNA: TGCGCCAGCAGCCAAGAGGCAGGGGGCAGTACCCAGTACTTC; CDR3 protein: CASSQEAGGSTQYF
clone size: many; J gene: TRBJ1-1; D gene: .; V gene: TRBV13; CDR3 DNA: TGTGCCAGCAGCTTAGGCAGGACTGAAGCTTTCTTT; CDR3 protein: CASSLGRTEAFF
clone size: many; J gene: TRBJ1-6; D gene: .; V gene: TRBV6-6; CDR3 DNA: TGTGCCAGCAGGACCGACAGTAATAATTCACCCCTCCACTTT; CDR3 protein: CASRTDSNNSPLHF
clone size: few; J gene: TRBJ2-2; D gene: TRBD1; V gene: TRBV5-1; CDR3 DNA: TGCGCCAGCAGCCCTACAGGGGGAGACACCGGGGAGCTGTTTTTT; CDR3 protein: CASSPTGGDTGELFF
clone size: many; J gene: TRBJ2-3; D gene: .; V gene: TRBV5-4; CDR3 DNA: TGTGCCAGCAGCCCCTTCCAGGGGAATACGCAGTATTTT; CDR3 protein: CASSPFQGNTQYF
clone size: .; J gene: TRBJ2-6; D gene: .; V gene: TRBV20-1; CDR3 DNA: TGCAGTGCTAGAAGGGGGGAAGGAATAGGGGCCAACGTCCTGACTTTC; CDR3 protein: CSARRGEGIGANVLTF
clone size: many; J gene: TRBJ1-1; D gene: .; V gene: TRBV29-1; CDR3 DNA: TGCAGCGTTGATAATGGGGCAGCCACGAACACTGAAGCTTTCTTT; CDR3 protein: CSVDNGAATNTEAFF
clone size: .; J gene: TRBJ2-1; D gene: TRBD2; V gene: TRBV18; CDR3 DNA: TGTGCCAGCTCAACTAGCGGGGGGGATCATGAGCAGTTCTTC; CDR3 protein: CASSTSGGDHEQFF